This T cell receptor beta chain originates from a study of Graves' ophthalmopathy and Graves' hyperthyroidism. This clonotype has at least ten counts. TCR beta CDR3 amplification used RNA transcripts. The authors performed first-round RT-PCR with HTBI primers and then a second-round multiplex PCR. TCRdb ran MiXCR on the multiplex PCR reads and lists one entry per CDR3 protein. The repertoire holds over a million distinct CDR3 sequences, with about two fifths as singletons. Germline V lookup: CDR1 LNHDA, CDR2 SQIVND (reference sequence). The CDR3 has 13 amino acids. Between the trimmed V and J ends, which lost 8 bases and 7 bases, there was a span of 14 bases.

The sample was peripheral blood or thyroid tissue (not recorded which). This sequence was found in an adult man with Graves' hyperthyroidism. J is TRBJ1-4 and V is TRBV19, with D maybe TRBD1 (5 bases). The CDR3 DNA reads TGTGCCAGTGGACGTGCCGGGGCTGAAAAACTGTTTTTT. As protein: CASGRAGAEKLFF. The whole variable domain, remainder taken from reference TRBV19 and TRBJ1-4, is DGGITQSPKYLFRKEGQNVTLSCEQNLNHDAMYWYRQDPGQGLRLIYYSQIVNDFQKGDIAEGYSVSREKKESFPLTVTSAQKNPTAFYLCASGRAGAEKLFFGSGTQLSVL.